Sequencing of this T cell receptor beta chain was carried out in a study of blood T cells in healthy people across ages. Trimming cost V 6 bases and J 4 bases; bases outside gene matches: 8. The CDR3 length is 14 residues. Looked up from germline, CDR1 is DFQATT and CDR2 is SNEGSKA (reference sequence). With a J-beta primer mix and a sample-barcoded 5' primer, a second PCR ran roughly 6 to 11 cycles. TCRdb independently ran MiXCR on the 5' RACE reads; one entry per CDR3 protein. The sample contains some 1,500,000 distinct CDR3 sequences, approximately 39% of which appear only once. The sequencing input was blood. This sequence was found in a woman between 18 and 29 years old in good health. V usage is TRBV20-1 and J usage is TRBJ2-3, with TRBD2 matching 9 bases. The CDR3 DNA follows: TGCAGTGCAAAGCGGGAGGTTAGCGCAGATACGCAGTATTTT. It translates to CSAKREVSADTQYF.